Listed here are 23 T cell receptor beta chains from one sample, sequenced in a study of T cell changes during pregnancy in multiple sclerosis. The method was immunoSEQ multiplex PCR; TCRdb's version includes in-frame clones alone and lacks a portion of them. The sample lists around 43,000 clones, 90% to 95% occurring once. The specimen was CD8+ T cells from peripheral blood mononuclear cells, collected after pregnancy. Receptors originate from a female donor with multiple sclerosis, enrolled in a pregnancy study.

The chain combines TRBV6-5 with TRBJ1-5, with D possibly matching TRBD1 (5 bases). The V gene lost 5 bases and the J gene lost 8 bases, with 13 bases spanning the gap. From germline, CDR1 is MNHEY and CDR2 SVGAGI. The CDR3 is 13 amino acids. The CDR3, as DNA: TGTGCCAGCAGTGCTCGGGGGTCGGAGCCCCAGCATTTT. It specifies CASSARGSEPQHF.

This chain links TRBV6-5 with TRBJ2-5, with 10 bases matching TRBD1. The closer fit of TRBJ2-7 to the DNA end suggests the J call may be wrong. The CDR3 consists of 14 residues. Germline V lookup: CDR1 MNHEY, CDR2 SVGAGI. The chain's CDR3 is CASSWGQGSYEQYF. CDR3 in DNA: TGTGCCAGCAGTTGGGGACAGGGGAGCTACGAGCAGTACTTC.

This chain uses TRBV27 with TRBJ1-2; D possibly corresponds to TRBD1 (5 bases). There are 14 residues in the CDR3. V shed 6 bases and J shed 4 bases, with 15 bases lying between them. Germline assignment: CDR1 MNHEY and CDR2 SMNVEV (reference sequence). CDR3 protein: CASSNRQSTYGYTF. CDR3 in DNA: TGTGCCAGCAGCAACCGACAGAGCACCTATGGCTACACCTTC.

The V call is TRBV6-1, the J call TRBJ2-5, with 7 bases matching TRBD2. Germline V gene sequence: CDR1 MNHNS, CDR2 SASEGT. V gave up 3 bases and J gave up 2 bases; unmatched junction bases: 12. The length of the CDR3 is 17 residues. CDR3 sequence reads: CASSDPDEREVQETQYF. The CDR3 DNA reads TGTGCCAGCAGTGATCCGGATGAGCGGGAAGTACAAGAGACCCAGTACTTC.

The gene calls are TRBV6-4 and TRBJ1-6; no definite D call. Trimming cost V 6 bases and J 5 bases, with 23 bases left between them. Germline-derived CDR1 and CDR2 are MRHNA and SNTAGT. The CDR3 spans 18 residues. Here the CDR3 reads CASRVSYLNRPNNSPLHF. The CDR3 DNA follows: TGTGCCAGCAGGGTCTCCTACTTAAACCGCCCTAATAATTCACCCCTCCACTTT.

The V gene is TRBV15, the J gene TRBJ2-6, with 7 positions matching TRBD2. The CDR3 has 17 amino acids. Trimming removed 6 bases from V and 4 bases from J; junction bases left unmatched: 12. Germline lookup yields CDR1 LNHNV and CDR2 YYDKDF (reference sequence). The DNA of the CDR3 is TGTGCCACCAGGCCCGCAGGGAGGGCTCTCGGGGCCAACGTCCTGACTTTC. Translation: CATRPAGRALGANVLTF.

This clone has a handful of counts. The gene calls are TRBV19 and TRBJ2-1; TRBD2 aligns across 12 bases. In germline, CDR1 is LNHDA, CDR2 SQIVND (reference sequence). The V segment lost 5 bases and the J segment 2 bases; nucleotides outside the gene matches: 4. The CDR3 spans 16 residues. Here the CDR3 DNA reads TGTGCCAGTAGTCCGTGGACTAGCGGGACCTACAATGAGCAGTTCTTC. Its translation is CASSPWTSGTYNEQFF.

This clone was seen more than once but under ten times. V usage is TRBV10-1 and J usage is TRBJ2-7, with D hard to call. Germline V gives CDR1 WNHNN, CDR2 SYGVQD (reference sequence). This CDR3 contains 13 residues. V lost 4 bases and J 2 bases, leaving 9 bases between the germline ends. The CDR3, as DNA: TGCGCCAGCAGTGTCGACAAAACCTACGAGCAGTACTTC. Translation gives CASSVDKTYEQYF.

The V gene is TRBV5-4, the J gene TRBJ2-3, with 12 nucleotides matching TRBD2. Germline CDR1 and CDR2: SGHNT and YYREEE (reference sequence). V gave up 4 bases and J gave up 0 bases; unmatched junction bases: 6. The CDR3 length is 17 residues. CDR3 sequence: CASSPGLAGLSTDTQYF. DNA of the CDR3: TGTGCCAGCAGCCCTGGACTAGCGGGGCTTAGCACAGATACGCAGTATTTT.

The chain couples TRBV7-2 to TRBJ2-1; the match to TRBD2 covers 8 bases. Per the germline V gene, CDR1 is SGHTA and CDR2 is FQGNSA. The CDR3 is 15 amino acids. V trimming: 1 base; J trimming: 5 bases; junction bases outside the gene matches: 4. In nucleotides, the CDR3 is TGTGCCAGCAGCTTAGTGAGCGGGAGCAACAATGAGCAGTTCTTC. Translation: CASSLVSGSNNEQFF.

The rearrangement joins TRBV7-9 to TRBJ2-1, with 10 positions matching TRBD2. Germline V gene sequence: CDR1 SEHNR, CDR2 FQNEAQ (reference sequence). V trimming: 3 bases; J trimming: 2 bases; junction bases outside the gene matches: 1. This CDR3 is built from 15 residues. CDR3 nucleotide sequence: TGTGCCAGCAGCTTCGGACTAGCGGCCTACAATGAGCAGTTCTTC. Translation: CASSFGLAAYNEQFF. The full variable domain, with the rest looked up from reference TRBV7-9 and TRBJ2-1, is DTGVSQNPRHKITKRGQNVTFRCDPISEHNRLYWYRQTLGQGPEFLTYFQNEAQLEKSRLLSDRFSAERPKGSFSTLEIQRTEQGDSAMYLCASSFGLAAYNEQFFGPGTRLTVL.

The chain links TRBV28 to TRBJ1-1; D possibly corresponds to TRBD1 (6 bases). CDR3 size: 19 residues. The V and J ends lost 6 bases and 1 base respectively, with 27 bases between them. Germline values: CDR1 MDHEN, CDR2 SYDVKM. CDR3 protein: CASRIRGAFFGTENTEAFF. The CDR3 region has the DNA TGTGCCAGCAGGATCAGGGGAGCCTTCTTCGGGACCGAGAACACTGAAGCTTTCTTT.

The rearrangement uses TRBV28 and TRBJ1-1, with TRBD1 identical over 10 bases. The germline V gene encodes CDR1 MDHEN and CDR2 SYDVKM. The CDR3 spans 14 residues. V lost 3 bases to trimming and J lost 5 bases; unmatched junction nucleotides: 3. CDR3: CASSFRTGGTEAFF. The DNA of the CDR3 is TGTGCCAGCAGTTTTAGGACAGGGGGAACTGAAGCTTTCTTT.

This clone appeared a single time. The CDR3 DNA sequence: TGTGCCAGCAGTTACTCGACGCTTGGAGGGGAGACCCAGTACTTC. This sequence encodes CASSYSTLGGETQYF. The chain combines TRBV6-6 with TRBJ2-5; D may be TRBD2 (6 bases). Germline lookup yields CDR1 MNHNY and CDR2 SVGAGI (reference sequence). The V end lost 0 bases, the J end lost 5 bases, and 13 bases lay between the germline ends. The CDR3 covers 15 residues.

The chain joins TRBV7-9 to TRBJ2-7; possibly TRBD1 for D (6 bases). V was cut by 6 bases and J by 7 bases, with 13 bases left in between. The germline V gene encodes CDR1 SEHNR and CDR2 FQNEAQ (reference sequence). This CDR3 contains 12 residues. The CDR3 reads CASSPGRGEQYF. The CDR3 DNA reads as TGTGCCAGCAGTCCTGGCAGGGGAGAGCAGTACTTC.

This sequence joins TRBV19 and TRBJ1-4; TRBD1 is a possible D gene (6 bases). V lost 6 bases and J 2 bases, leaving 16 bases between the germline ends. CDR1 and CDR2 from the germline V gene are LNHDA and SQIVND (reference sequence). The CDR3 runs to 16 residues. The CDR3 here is CASRGFAGETNEKLFF. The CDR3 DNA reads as TGTGCCAGTAGAGGTTTCGCAGGGGAGACTAATGAAAAACTGTTTTTT.

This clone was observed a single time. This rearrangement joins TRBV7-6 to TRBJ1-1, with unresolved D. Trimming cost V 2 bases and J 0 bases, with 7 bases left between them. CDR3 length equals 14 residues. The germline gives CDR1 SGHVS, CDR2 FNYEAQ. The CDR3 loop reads CASSLNPMNTEAFF. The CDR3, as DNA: TGTGCCAGCAGCTTAAACCCTATGAACACTGAAGCTTTCTTT.

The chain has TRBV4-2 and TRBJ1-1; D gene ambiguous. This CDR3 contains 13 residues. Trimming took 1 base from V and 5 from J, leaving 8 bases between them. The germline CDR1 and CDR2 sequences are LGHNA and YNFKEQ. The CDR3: CASSQAIWTEAFF. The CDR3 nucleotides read TGTGCCAGCAGCCAAGCTATTTGGACTGAAGCTTTCTTT.

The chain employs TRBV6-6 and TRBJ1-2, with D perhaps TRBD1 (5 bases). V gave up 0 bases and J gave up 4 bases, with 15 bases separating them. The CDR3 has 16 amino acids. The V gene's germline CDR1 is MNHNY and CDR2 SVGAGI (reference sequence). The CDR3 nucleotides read TGTGCCAGCAGTTACTCGGGAGGGGATCTCCCCTATGGCTACACCTTC. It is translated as CASSYSGGDLPYGYTF.

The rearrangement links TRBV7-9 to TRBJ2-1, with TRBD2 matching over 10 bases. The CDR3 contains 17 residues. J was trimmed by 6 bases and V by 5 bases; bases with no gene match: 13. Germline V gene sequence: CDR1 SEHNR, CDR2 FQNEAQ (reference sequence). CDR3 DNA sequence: TGTGCCAGCAGCCCCCTCTCCGGCAGCGGGGGGGCCAATGAGCAGTTCTTC. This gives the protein CASSPLSGSGGANEQFF. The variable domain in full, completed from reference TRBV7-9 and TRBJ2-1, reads DTGVSQNPRHKITKRGQNVTFRCDPISEHNRLYWYRQTLGQGPEFLTYFQNEAQLEKSRLLSDRFSAERPKGSFSTLEIQRTEQGDSAMYLCASSPLSGSGGANEQFFGPGTRLTVL.

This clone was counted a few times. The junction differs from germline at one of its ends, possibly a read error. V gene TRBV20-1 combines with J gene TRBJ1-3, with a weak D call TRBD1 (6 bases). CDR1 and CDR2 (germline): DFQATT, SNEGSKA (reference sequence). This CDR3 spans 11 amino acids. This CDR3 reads CSASGEGVRHF. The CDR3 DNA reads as TGCAGTGCTAGTGGGGAGGGGGTTAGGCATTTT.

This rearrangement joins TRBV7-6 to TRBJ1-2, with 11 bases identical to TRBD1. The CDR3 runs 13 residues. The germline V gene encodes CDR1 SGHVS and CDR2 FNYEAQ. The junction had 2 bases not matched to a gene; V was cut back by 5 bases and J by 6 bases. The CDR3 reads CASSRTGGDGYTF. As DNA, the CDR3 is TGTGCCAGCAGCCGGACAGGGGGCGATGGCTACACCTTC.

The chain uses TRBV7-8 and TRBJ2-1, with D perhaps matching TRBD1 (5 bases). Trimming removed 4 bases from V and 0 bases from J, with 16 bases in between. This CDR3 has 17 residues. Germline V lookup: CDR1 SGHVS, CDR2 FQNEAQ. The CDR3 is CASSYNARVPSYNEQFF. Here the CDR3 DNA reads TGTGCCAGCAGCTATAATGCCAGGGTCCCCTCCTACAATGAGCAGTTCTTC.